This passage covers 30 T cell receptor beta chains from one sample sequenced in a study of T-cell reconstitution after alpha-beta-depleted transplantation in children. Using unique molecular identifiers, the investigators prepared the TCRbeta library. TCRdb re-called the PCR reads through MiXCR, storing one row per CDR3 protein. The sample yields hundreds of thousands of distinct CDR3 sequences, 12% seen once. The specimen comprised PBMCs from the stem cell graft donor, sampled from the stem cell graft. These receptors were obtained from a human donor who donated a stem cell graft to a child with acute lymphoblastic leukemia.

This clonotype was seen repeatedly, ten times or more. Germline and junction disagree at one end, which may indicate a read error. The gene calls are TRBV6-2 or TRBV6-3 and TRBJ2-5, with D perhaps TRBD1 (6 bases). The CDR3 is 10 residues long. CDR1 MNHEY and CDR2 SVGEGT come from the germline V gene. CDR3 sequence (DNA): TGTGCCACGACCAGGGGCTGGGAGTCCTTC. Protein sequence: CATTRGWESF.

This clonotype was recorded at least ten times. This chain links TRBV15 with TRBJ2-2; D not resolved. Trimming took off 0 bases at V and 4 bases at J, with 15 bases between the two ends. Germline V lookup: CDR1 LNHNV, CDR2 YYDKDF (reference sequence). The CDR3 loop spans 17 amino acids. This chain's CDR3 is CATSRDLGSSSTGELFF. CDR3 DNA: TGTGCCACCAGCAGAGATTTGGGGTCCTCTTCCACCGGGGAGCTGTTTTTT.

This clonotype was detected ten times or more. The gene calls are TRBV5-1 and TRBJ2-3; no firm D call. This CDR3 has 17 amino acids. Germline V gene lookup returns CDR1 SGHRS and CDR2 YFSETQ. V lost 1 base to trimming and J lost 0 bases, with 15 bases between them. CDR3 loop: CASSLIPRLSSTDTQYF. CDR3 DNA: TGCGCCAGCAGCTTGATTCCGCGCCTTTCTAGCACAGATACGCAGTATTTT.

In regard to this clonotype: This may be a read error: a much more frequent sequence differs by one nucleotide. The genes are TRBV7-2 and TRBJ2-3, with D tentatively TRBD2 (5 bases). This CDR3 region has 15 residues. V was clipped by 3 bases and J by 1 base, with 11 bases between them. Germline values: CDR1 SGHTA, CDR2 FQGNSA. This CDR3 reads CASSLRAGRTDTQYF. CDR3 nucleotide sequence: TGTGCCAGCAGCTTGCGGGCAGGACGCACAGATACGCAGTATTTT. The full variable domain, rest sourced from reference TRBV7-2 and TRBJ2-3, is GAGVSQSPSNKVTEKGKDVELRCDPISGHTALYWYRQSLGQGLEFLIYFQGNSAPDKSGLPSDRFSAERTGGSVSTLTIQRTQQEDSAVYLCASSLRAGRTDTQYFGPGTRLTVL.

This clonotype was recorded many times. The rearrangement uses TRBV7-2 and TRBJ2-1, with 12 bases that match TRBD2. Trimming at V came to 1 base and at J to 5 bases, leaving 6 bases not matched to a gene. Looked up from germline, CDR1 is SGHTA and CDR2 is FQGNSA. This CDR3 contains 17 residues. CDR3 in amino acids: CASSLVGGLAGNNEQFF. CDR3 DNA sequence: TGTGCCAGCAGCTTAGTCGGCGGACTAGCGGGAAACAATGAGCAGTTCTTC.

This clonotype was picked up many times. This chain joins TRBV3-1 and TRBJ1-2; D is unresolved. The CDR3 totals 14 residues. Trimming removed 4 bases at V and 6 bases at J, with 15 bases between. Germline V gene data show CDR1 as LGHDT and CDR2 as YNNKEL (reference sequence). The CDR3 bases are TGTGCCAGCAGCCTCGGAAGAGATCGAGATGGCTACACCTTC. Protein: CASSLGRDRDGYTF. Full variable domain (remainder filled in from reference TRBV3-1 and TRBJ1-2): DTAVSQTPKYLVTQMGNDKSIKCEQNLGHDTMYWYKQDSKKFLKIMFSYNNKELIINETVPNRFSPKSPDKAHLNLHINSLELGDSAVYFCASSLGRDRDGYTFGSGTRLTVV.

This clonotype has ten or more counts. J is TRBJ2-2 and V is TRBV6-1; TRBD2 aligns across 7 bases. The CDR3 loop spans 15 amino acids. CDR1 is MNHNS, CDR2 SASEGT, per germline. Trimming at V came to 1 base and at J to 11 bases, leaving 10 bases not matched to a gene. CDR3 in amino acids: CASSEDPGGSGELFF. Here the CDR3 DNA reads TGTGCCAGCAGTGAAGACCCCGGGGGGTCGGGTGAGCTGTTTTTT.

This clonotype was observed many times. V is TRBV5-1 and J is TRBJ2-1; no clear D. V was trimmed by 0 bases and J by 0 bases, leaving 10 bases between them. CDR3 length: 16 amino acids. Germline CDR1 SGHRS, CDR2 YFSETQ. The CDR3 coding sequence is TGCGCCAGCAGCTTGGCTACTTCGAGCTCCTACAATGAGCAGTTCTTC. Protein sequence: CASSLATSSSYNEQFF. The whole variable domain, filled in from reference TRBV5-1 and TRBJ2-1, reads KAGVTQTPRYLIKTRGQQVTLSCSPISGHRSVSWYQQTPGQGLQFLFEYFSETQRNKGNFPGRFSGRQFSNSRSEMNVSTLELGDSALYLCASSLATSSSYNEQFFGPGTRLTVL.

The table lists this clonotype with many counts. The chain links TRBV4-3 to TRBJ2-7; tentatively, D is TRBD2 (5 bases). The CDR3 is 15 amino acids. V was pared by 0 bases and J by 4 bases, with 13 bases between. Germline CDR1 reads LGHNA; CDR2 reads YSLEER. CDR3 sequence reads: CASSQDHLARYEQYF. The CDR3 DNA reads TGCGCCAGCAGCCAAGATCACCTAGCTCGGTACGAGCAGTACTTC.

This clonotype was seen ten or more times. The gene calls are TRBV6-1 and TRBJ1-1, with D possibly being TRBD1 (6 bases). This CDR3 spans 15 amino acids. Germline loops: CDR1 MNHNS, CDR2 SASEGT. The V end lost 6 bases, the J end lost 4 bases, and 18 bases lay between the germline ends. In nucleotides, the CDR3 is TGTGCCAGCAGAGCCAGAGAGACAGGTGGCACTGAAGCTTTCTTT. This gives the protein CASRARETGGTEAFF.

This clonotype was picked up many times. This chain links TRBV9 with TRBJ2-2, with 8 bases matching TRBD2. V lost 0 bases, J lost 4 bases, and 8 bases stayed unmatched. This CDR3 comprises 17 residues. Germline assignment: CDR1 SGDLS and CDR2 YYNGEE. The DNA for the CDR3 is TGTGCCAGCAGCGTAGGGCCCAGCGGGAGAGGCACCGGGGAGCTGTTTTTT. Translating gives CASSVGPSGRGTGELFF.

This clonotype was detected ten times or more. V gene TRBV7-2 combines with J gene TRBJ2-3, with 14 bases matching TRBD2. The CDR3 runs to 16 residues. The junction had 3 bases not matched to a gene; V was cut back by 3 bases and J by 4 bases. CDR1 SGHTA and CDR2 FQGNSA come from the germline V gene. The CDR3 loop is CASSLGLAGVADTQYF. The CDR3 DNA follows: TGTGCCAGCAGCTTGGGACTAGCGGGGGTGGCAGATACGCAGTATTTT.

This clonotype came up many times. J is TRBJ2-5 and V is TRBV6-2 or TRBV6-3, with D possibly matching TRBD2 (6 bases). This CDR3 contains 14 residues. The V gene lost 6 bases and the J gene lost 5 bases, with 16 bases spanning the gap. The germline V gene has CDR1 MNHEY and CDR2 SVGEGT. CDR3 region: CASRGAGTGETQYF. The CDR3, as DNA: TGTGCCAGCAGAGGGGCGGGAACTGGTGAGACCCAGTACTTC.

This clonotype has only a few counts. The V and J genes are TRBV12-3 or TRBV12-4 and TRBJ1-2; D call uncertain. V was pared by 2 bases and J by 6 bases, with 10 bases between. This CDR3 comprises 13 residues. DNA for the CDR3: TGTGCCAGCAGTTTATTTGGCGGCGATGGCTACACCTTC. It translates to CASSLFGGDGYTF.

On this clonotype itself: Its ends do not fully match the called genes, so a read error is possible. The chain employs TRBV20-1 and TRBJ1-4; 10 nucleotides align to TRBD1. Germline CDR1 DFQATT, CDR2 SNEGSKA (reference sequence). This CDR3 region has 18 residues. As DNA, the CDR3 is TGCAGTGGTAGAGCTCCGGGGACAGGGGAACCCACTAATGAAAAACTGTTTTTT. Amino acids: CSGRAPGTGEPTNEKLFF.

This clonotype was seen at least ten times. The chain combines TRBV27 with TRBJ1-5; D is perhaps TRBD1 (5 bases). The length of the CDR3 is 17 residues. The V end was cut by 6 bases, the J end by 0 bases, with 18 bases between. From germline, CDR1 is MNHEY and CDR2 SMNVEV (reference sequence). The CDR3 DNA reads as TGTGCCAGCAGCCCAGTTGGGGGTGGGCTTAGCAATCAGCCCCAGCATTTT. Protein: CASSPVGGGLSNQPQHF.

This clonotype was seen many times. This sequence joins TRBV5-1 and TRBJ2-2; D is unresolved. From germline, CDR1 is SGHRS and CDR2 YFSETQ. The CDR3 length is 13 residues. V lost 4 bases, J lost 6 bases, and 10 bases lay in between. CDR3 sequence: CASSREDSGELFF. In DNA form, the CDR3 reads TGCGCCAGCAGCCGAGAGGATTCCGGGGAGCTGTTTTTT.

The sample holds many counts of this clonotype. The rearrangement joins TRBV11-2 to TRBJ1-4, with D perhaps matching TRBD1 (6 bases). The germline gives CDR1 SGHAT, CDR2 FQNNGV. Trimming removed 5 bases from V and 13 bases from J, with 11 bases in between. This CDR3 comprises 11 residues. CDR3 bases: TGTGCCAGCAGCCCGGACAGCAGACTGTTTTTT. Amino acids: CASSPDSRLFF. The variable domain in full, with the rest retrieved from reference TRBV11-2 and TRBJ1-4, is EAGVAQSPRYKIIEKRQSVAFWCNPISGHATLYWYQQILGQGPKLLIQFQNNGVVDDSQLPKDRFSAERLKGVDSTLKIQPAKLEDSAVYLCASSPDSRLFFGSGTQLSVL.

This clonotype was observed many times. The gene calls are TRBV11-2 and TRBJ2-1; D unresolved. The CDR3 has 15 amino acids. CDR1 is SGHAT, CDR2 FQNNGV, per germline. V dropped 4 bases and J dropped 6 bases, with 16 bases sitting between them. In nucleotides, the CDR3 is TGTGCCAGCAGCTCCGGGCTCGTCCTATTCAATGAGCAGTTCTTC. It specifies CASSSGLVLFNEQFF.

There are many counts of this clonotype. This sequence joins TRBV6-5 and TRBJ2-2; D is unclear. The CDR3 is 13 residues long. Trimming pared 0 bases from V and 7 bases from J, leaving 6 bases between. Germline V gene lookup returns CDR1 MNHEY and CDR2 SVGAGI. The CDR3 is CASSYSSGGELFF. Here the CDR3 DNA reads TGTGCCAGCAGTTACTCCTCAGGCGGGGAGCTGTTTTTT.

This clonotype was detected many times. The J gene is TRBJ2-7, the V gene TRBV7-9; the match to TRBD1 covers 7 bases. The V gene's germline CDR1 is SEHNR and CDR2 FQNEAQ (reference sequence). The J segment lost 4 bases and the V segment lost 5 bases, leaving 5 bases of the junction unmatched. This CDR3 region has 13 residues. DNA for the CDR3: TGTGCCAGCAGCCCGGGACAGAGATACGAGCAGTACTTC. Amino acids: CASSPGQRYEQYF.

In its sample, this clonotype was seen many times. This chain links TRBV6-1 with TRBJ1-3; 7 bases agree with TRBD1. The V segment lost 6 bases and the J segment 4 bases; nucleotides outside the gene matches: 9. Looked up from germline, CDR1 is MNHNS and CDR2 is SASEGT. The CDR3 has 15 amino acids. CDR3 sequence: CASSFKTGTGNTIYF. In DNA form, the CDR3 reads TGTGCCAGCAGCTTCAAGACAGGGACGGGAAACACCATATATTTT.

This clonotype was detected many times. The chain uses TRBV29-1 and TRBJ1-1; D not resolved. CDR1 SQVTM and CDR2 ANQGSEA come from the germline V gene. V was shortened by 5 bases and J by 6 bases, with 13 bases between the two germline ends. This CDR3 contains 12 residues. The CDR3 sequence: CSVIERAPEAFF. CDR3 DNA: TGCAGCGTTATTGAAAGGGCCCCTGAAGCTTTCTTT.

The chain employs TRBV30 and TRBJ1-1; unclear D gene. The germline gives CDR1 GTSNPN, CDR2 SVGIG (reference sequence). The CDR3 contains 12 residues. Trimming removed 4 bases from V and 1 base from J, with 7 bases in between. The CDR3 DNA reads TGTGCCTGGAACTTTTGGAACACTGAAGCTTTCTTT. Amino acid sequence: CAWNFWNTEAFF.

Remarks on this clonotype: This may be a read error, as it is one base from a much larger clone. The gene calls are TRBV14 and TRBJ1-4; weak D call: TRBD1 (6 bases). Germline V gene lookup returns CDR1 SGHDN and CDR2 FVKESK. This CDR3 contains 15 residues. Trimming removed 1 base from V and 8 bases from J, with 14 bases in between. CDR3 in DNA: TGTGCCAGCAGCCAAGGACGGGGGGCGCGGGAAAAACTGTTTTTT. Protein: CASSQGRGAREKLFF.

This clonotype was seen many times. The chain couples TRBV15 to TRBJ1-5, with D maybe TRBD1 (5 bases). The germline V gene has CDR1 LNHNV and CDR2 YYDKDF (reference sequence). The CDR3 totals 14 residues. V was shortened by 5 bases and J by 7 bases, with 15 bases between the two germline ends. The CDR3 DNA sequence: TGTGCCACCAGCGACCCTGGGGGAGAGCAGCCCCAGCATTTT. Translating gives CATSDPGGEQPQHF. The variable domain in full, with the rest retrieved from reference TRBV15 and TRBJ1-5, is DAMVIQNPRYQVTQFGKPVTLSCSQTLNHNVMYWYQQKSSQAPKLLFHYYDKDFNNEADTPDNFQSRRPNTSFCFLDIRSPGLGDTAMYLCATSDPGGEQPQHFGDGTRLSIL.

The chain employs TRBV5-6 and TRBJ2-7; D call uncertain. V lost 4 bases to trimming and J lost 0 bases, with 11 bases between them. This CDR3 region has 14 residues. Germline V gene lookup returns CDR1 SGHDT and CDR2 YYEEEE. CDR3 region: CASSPQLISYEQYF. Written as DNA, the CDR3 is TGTGCCAGCAGCCCACAGCTCATCTCCTACGAGCAGTACTTC.

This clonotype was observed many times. DNA for the CDR3: TGTGCCAGCAAAGGAAAGGATTACCAAGAGACCCAGTACTTC. Translating it yields CASKGKDYQETQYF. The chain is built from TRBV6-1 and TRBJ2-5; no definite D call. This CDR3 region has 14 residues. V dropped 7 bases and J dropped 0 bases, with 12 bases sitting between them. Germline V gene lookup returns CDR1 MNHNS and CDR2 SASEGT.

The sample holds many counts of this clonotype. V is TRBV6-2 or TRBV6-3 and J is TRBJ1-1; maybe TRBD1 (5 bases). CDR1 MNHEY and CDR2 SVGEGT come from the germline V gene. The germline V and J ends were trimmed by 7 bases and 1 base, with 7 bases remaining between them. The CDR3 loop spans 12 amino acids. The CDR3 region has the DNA TGTGCCAGCACCCAGGGGAACACTGAAGCTTTCTTT. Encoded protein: CASTQGNTEAFF.

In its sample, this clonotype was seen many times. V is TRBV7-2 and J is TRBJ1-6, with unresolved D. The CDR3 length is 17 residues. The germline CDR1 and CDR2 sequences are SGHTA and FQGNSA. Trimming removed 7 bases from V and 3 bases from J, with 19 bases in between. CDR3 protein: CASTEGILGIYNSPLHF. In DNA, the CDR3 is TGTGCCAGCACCGAAGGGATCCTCGGGATCTATAATTCACCCCTCCACTTT.